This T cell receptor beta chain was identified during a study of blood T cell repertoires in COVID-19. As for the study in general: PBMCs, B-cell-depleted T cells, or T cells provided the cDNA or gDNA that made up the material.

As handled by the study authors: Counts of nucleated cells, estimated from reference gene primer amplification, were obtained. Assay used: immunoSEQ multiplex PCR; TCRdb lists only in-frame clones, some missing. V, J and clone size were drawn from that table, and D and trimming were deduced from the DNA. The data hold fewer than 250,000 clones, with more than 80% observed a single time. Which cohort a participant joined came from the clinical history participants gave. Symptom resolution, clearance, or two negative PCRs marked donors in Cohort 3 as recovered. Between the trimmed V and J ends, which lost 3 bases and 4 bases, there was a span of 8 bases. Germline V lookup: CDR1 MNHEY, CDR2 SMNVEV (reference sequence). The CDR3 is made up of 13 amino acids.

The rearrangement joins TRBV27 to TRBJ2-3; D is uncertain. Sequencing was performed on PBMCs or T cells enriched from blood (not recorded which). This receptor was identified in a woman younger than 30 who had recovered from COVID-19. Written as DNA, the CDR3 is TGTGCCAGCAGTTTGATCGCGGCAGATACGCAGTATTTT. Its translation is CASSLIAADTQYF.